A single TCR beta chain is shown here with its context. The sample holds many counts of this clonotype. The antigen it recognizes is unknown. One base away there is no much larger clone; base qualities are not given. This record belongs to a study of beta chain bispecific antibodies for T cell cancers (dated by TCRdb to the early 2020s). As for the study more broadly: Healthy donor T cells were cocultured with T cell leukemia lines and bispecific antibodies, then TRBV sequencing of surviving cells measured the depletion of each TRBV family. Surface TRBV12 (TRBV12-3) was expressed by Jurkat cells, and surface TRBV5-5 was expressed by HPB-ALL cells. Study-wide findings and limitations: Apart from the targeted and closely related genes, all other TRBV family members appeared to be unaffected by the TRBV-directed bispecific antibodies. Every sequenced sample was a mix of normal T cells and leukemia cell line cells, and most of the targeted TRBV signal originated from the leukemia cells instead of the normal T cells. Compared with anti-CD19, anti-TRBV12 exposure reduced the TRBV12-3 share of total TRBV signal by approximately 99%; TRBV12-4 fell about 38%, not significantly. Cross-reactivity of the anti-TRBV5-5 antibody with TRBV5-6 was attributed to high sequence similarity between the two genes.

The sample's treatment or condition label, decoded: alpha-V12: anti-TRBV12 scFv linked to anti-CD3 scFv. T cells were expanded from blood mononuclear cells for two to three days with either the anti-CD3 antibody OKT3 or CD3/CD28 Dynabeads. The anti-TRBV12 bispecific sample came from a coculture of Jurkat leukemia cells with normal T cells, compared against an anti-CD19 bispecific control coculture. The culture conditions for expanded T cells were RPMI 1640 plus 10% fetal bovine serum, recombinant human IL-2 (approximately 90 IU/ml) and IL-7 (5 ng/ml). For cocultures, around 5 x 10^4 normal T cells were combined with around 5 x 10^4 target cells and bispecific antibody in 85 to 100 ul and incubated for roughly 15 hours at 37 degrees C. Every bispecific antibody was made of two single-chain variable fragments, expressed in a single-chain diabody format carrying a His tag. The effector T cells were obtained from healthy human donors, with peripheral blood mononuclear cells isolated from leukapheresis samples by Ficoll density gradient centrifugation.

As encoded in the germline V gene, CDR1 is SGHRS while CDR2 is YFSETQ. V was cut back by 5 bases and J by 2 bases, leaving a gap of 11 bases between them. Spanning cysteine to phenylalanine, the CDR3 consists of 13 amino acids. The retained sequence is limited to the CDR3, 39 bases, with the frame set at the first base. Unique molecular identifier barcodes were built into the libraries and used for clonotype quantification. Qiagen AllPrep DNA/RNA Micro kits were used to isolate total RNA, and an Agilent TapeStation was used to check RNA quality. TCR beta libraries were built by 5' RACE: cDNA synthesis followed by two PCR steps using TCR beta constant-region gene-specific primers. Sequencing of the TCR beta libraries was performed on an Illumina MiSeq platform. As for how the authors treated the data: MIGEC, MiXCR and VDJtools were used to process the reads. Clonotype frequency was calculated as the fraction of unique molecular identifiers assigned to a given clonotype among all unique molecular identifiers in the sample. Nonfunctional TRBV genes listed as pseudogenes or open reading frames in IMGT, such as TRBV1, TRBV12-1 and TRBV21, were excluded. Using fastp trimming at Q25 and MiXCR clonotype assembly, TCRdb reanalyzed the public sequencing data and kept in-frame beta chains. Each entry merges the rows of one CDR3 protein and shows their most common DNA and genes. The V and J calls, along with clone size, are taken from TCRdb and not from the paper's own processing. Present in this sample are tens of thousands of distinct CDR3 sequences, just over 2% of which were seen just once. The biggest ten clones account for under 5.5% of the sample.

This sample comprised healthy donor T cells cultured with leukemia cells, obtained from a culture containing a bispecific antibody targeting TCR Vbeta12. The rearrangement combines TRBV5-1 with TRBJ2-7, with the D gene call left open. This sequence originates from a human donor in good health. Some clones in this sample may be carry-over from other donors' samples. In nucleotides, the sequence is TGCGCCAGCAGTTTCGACAAGACCTACGAGCAGTACTTC. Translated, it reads CASSFDKTYEQYF.